This T cell receptor beta chain stems from a study of vaccination and CD4 T cells after COVID-19. The treatment here: approximately nine-day PBMC culture with coronavirus spike peptide pools or control peptides (ViraFEST assay). With regard to this clonotype: Antigen: not known.

The Oncomine TCR Beta short-read assay was what sequenced the DNA obtained from cultured CD4+ T cells. One entry per CDR3 protein results from TCRdb running MiXCR on the PCR reads. The sample records roughly 17,000 distinct CDR3 sequences, 52% being singletons. This CDR3 contains 14 residues. The germline CDR1 and CDR2 sequences are WSHSY and SAAADI. V shed 4 bases and J shed 1 base, with 9 bases lying between them. Sequenced here: CD4+ T cells from blood, cultured in vitro, sampled before SARS-CoV-2 vaccination. This chain joins TRBV10-2 and TRBJ2-3; no clear D gene. This receptor was obtained from a human donor who had recovered from COVID-19. The CDR3 is CASSGGRGTDTQYF. The CDR3 bases are TGCGCCAGCAGTGGCGGTCGCGGCACAGATACGCAGTATTTT.